This T cell receptor beta chain derives from a study of T cell responses to AZD1222 COVID-19 vaccine (dated by TCRdb to the early 2020s). Some background on the complete study: A total of about 240 trial participants underwent TCR sequencing, of whom some 210 received two doses of AZD1222 and around 25 received two doses of the MenACWY control vaccine. Trial participants were enrolled by age into subgroups of 18-55, 56-69 and 70-plus years, and approximately 150, 30 and 60 TCR-sequenced participants, respectively, were included in these subgroups.

V sheds 3 bases and J sheds 2 bases, leaving 7 bases between their ends. Its CDR3 holds 13 amino acids, cysteine through phenylalanine. CDR3 DNA only is kept here, 39 bases in frame from base 1. CDR1 SGHTA and CDR2 FQGNSA are derived from the germline V gene. As concerns this clone: Its antigen is currently not known. Base qualities are not at hand, and no much larger clone is one base apart.

The meaning of the sample's time point label: about 28 days (+/-7) after the second vaccine dose. AZD1222 recipients with second doses at about 4 weeks or about 12 weeks were pooled, because spike-specific TCR depth and breadth did not differ between schedules. Vaccinee samples were obtained from the UK trials COV001 and COV002, which included a single-blind randomized controlled phase 2/3 trial of AZD1222 (ChAdOx1 nCoV-19) in healthy adults. For TCRbeta chain sequencing, PBMC samples from trial participants were taken at day 0 and at day 28 after the second dose. The CDR3 regions of human TCRbeta chains were subjected to immunosequencing. The authors processed their data as follows. TCRs in the repertoires were matched against a reference library of SARS-CoV-2-specific TCRs that had been generated with the MIRA antigen-specificity platform. Breadth meant the fraction of unique TCRs that were SARS-CoV-2-associated, whereas depth meant the fraction of total T cells that were SARS-CoV-2-associated. Using the MIRA data, every spike-specific TCR was mapped to the spike region that the TCR reacted to and assigned to either a CD4 or a CD8 class. Log10-transformed breadth and depth values were compared by one-way ANOVA with Sidak's multiple comparisons tests. What TCRdb holds here is the immuneACCESS table cut down to in-frame rearrangements. Part of the clones is not present; checked against another copy, under half of the missing clones reflect an unresolved V gene, and the others are unexplained. Clone size and V and J calls were adopted from that table, with D and trimming inferred from the DNA. In this sample the table shows 150,000 to 200,000 clones, approximately 90% of which occur a single time. The top ten clonotypes cover about 25% of the sample.

Overall results and qualifications from the work: Conclusions about previously exposed vaccinees were limited because only six AZD1222 recipients were SARS-CoV-2 seropositive at baseline. After two AZD1222 doses, spike-specific TCR breadth and depth were significantly higher than at day 0 and than in MenACWY recipients. Reportedly, almost half of the unique spike-specific TCRs recognized epitopes lying outside the regions that are mutated in the B.1.351 and B.1.1.7 variants. In the small 56-69-year group, the increase in depth fell short of significance, most likely because of low power. Vaccine-associated CD4 TCRs spanned the whole spike protein, with dominant responses in regions 160-218 and 743-854. Most participants were white British and females outnumbered males, and the authors suggested that clonal diversity may have been underestimated. Because no samples from the day 14 peak response were available, repertoires could be characterized only after the peak T cell response.

Rearrangement joined TRBV7-2 to TRBJ2-5, with the D segment identity uncertain. Specimen: peripheral blood, collected 28 days after the second AZD1222 dose. The receptor's source is an adult who received the AZD1222 COVID-19 vaccine. The DNA sequence reads TGTGCCAGCAGCTTCAACTTACAAGAGACCCAGTACTTC. Its translation reads: CASSFNLQETQYF.